These 8 T cell receptor beta chains originate from one sample sequenced in a study of T cell changes during pregnancy in multiple sclerosis (dated 2019 in TCRdb). Library preparation was by the immunoSEQ multiplex PCR assay. The source is immuneACCESS, and TCRdb retained only in-frame sequences with V and J called. Part of the clones is not carried over; for the studies checked, unresolved V genes explain less than half of this, and the remainder is unexplained. Across this sample there are around 78,000 clones, with roughly 93% seen only once. 2.5% of the sample is held by the ten biggest clonotypes. The sequencing used peripheral blood, collected in the second trimester of pregnancy. The receptors were gathered from a female donor with multiple sclerosis, enrolled in a pregnancy study.

CDR3 DNA sequence: TGTGCCTGGACCGAACCGGGACTAGCGGTGCTTAGCTCCTACAATGAGCAGTTCTTC. This translates into CAWTEPGLAVLSSYNEQFF. The genes are TRBV30 and TRBJ2-1; 11 bases are shared with TRBD2. Germline CDR1 GTSNPN, CDR2 SVGIG (reference sequence). The junction had 14 bases not matched to a gene; V was cut back by 4 bases and J by 0 bases. The CDR3 length is 19 residues.

The V gene is TRBV5-1, the J gene TRBJ2-5; a possible D gene is TRBD2 (5 bases). The V end was cut by 5 bases, the J end by 3 bases, with 8 bases between. CDR1 and CDR2 from the germline V gene are SGHRS and YFSETQ. This CDR3 comprises 12 residues. The CDR3 sequence is CASSTGEETQYF. Written as DNA, the CDR3 is TGCGCCAGCAGTACCGGGGAAGAGACCCAGTACTTC.

A note on this clone: Other DNA sequences in the same sample also yield this CDR3. The chain links TRBV9 to TRBJ2-3; D unresolved. Trimming took 0 bases from V and 1 from J, leaving 3 bases between them. This CDR3 region has 13 residues. Per the germline V gene, CDR1 is SGDLS and CDR2 is YYNGEE. The CDR3 DNA follows: TGTGCCAGCAGCGTAGGAGGCACAGATACGCAGTATTTT. Amino acids: CASSVGGTDTQYF.

This chain links TRBV7-9 with TRBJ1-2; 8 bases align to TRBD1. CDR1 is SEHNR, CDR2 FQNEAQ, per germline (reference sequence). The CDR3 is made up of 17 amino acids. The ends lost 5 bases at V and 4 bases at J; junction bases unmatched: 15. The CDR3 coding sequence is TGTGCCAGCAGCCCCACCGGGACAGGCGGAATAAGCTATGGCTACACCTTC. It is translated as CASSPTGTGGISYGYTF.

The chain recombines TRBV7-3 with TRBJ1-5, with 8 bases identical to TRBD1. The germline V gene encodes CDR1 SGHTA and CDR2 FQGTGA. CDR3 size: 16 residues. CDR3 in DNA: TGTGACCCACCCCACAGGGGGAGGTTGAGCAATCAGCCCCAGCATTTT. Its translation: CDPPHRGRLSNQPQHF.

This clone was detected a few times. This chain links TRBV6-1 with TRBJ1-5; no clear D. The CDR3 has 13 residues. CDR1 and CDR2 (germline): MNHNS, SASEGT. With 10 bases removed from V and 7 bases from J, the gap between germline ends came to 17 bases. The CDR3 nucleotides read TGTGCCACCTTAGGACGGGAGGGCCAGCCCCAGCATTTT. Translation: CATLGREGQPQHF.

V usage is TRBV4-1 and J usage is TRBJ2-7, with D possibly matching TRBD2 (5 bases). The CDR3 runs to 17 residues. Germline CDR1 MGHRA, CDR2 YSYEKL. Trimming cost V 4 bases and J 2 bases, with 21 bases left between them. CDR3 protein: CASSREFGVRNAYEQYF. The CDR3 coding sequence is TGCGCCAGCAGCCGAGAGTTCGGGGTTCGAAATGCCTACGAGCAGTACTTC.

This clone was recorded a few times. CDR3 nucleotide sequence: TGCAGCGTTGACCTCCTAGACAGCACAGATACGCAGTATTTT. Translating it yields CSVDLLDSTDTQYF. The genes are TRBV29-1 and TRBJ2-3, with D hard to call. Trimming took 3 bases from V and 0 from J, leaving 10 bases between them. Germline V gene sequence: CDR1 SQVTM, CDR2 ANQGSEA. The CDR3 consists of 14 residues.